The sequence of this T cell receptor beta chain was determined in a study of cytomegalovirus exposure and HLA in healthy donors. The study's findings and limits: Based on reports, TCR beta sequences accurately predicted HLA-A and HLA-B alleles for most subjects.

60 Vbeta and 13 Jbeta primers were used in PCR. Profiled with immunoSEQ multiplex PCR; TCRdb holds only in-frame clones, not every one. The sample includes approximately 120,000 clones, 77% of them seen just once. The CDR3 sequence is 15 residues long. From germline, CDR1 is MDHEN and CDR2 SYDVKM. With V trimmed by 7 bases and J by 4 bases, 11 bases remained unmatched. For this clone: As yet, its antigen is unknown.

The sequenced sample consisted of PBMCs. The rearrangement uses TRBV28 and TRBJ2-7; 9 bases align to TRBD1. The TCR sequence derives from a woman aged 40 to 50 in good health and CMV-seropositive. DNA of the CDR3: TGTGCCAGCACCTCTACCGGGACAGGGACATACGAGCAGTACTTC. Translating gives CASTSTGTGTYEQYF. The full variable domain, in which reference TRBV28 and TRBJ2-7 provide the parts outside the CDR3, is DVKVTQSSRYLVKRTGEKVFLECVQDMDHENMFWYRQDPGLGLRLIYFSYDVKMKEKGDIPEGYSVSREKKERFSLILESASTNQTSMYLCASTSTGTGTYEQYFGPGTRLTVT.